This T cell receptor (beta chain) was captured in a study of blood T cells in healthy people across ages. Remarks on this clonotype: This sequence may be a read error, since a much larger clone differs from it by one base.

Alongside a J-beta primer mix, a sample-barcoded 5' primer served in a second PCR lasting about 7 to 11 cycles. Through a template-switch adaptor with 12 random nucleotides, each cDNA molecule received a tag. TCRdb reprocessed the 5' RACE reads via MiXCR and lists one record per CDR3 protein. Among 1 million to 1.2 million distinct CDR3 sequences, roughly two fifths were seen once, and the ten largest hold roughly 13%. There are 16 residues in the CDR3. CDR1 and CDR2 (germline): MNHNS, SASEGT. This rearrangement joins TRBV6-1 to TRBJ1-2; no firm D call. Sequenced: blood. This clonotype was sampled from a man aged 18-30 years in good health. The CDR3 loop is CTSSERRSTTNYGYTF. CDR3 in DNA: TGTACCAGCAGTGAGAGACGGAGCACCACTAACTATGGCTACACCTTC.